Presented here are 27 T cell receptor beta chains from one specimen sequenced in a study of beta chain features in type 1 diabetes. Expressed TCRB transcripts were sequenced, since all the RNA that had been isolated was reverse transcribed. Assay: immunoSEQ multiplex PCR; the TCRdb copy retains only in-frame clones and omits some. The sample holds a few hundred thousand clones, around an eighth seen once. Sequenced input: naive CD4+ T cells from blood. The receptor set was obtained from a young man in good health.

With respect to this clone: The sample has other DNA sequences that encode this CDR3 too. The chain links TRBV5-6 to TRBJ2-7, with D possibly matching TRBD2 (6 bases). The germline gives CDR1 SGHDT, CDR2 YYEEEE. V was cut by 2 bases and J by 0 bases, with 9 bases left in between. The CDR3 is 14 amino acids. In DNA, the CDR3 is TGTGCCAGCAGCTTATCCGGGAGCTCCTACGAGCAGTACTTC. Its protein is CASSLSGSSYEQYF.

Only a few counts were recorded for this clone. The chain has TRBV6-6 and TRBJ1-1; the D is unclear. Trimming cost V 0 bases and J 5 bases, with 10 bases left between them. This CDR3 is 14 amino acids long. CDR1 and CDR2 from the germline V gene are MNHNY and SVGAGI (reference sequence). CDR3 sequence: CASSYSFLSTEAFF. The CDR3, as DNA: TGTGCCAGCAGTTACTCGTTTTTGAGTACTGAAGCTTTCTTT.

This sequence joins TRBV27 and TRBJ2-3; 9 nucleotides agree with TRBD2. This CDR3 comprises 17 residues. Germline trimming cut 6 bases from V and 2 bases from J; bases unmatched to any gene: 12. Germline V gene sequence: CDR1 MNHEY, CDR2 SMNVEV (reference sequence). CDR3 bases: TGTGCCAGCAGGAGGGCTCGAGCGGGAGGTACCACAGATACGCAGTATTTT. Its protein is CASRRARAGGTTDTQYF.

CDR3 loop: CASSRQVSGQPQHF. The CDR3 coding sequence is TGTGCCAGCAGTCGACAGGTTTCAGGACAGCCCCAGCATTTT. This sequence joins TRBV28 and TRBJ1-5; tentative D call: TRBD1 (6 bases). Germline-derived CDR1 and CDR2 are MDHEN and SYDVKM. V was pared by 5 bases and J by 7 bases, with 15 bases between. This CDR3 comprises 14 residues. Drawing the rest from reference TRBV28 and TRBJ1-5, the complete variable domain is DVKVTQSSRYLVKRTGEKVFLECVQDMDHENMFWYRQDPGLGLRLIYFSYDVKMKEKGDIPEGYSVSREKKERFSLILESASTNQTSMYLCASSRQVSGQPQHFGDGTRLSIL.

This clone was counted between two and nine times. The rearrangement joins TRBV28 to TRBJ2-7; 7 nucleotides align to TRBD1. J was trimmed by 2 bases and V by 8 bases; bases with no gene match: 9. Germline V gives CDR1 MDHEN, CDR2 SYDVKM. The CDR3 runs 14 residues. Here the CDR3 reads CASSPGDRPYEQYF. Written as DNA, the CDR3 is TGTGCCAGCTCCCCCGGGGACAGACCCTACGAGCAGTACTTC.

This clone was detected only a few times. V usage is TRBV25-1 and J usage is TRBJ1-2, with TRBD1 identical over 10 bases. CDR3 length equals 14 residues. After removal of 6 bases from V and 8 bases from J, the junction contained 9 bases not matched to a gene. Germline V CDR1 and CDR2: MGHDK, SYGVNS. CDR3 protein: CASRETGGDWGYTF. In DNA, the CDR3 is TGTGCCAGCAGAGAGACAGGGGGCGACTGGGGCTACACCTTC.

This chain joins TRBV6-5 and TRBJ2-3; TRBD2 agrees at 7 bases. V was pared by 2 bases and J by 0 bases, with 2 bases of the junction left unmatched. CDR1 MNHEY and CDR2 SVGAGI come from the germline V gene. The CDR3 is made up of 15 amino acids. CDR3 amino acids: CASSYAGASTDTQYF. In nucleotides, the CDR3 is TGTGCCAGCAGTTACGCGGGAGCTAGCACAGATACGCAGTATTTT.

This clone was seen a few times. The gene calls are TRBV30 and TRBJ2-7, with a weak D call TRBD2 (6 bases). This CDR3 region has 13 residues. Deletions cut 4 bases from V and 6 bases from J, with 16 bases between. CDR1 GTSNPN and CDR2 SVGIG come from the germline V gene (reference sequence). The CDR3 protein is CAWTTRPGSEQYF. DNA of the CDR3: TGTGCCTGGACGACAAGGCCCGGGAGCGAGCAGTACTTC.

The count of this clone is one. This chain connects TRBV10-3 to TRBJ1-2, with 7 bases that match TRBD1. V dropped 2 bases and J dropped 3; count of bases not matched to a gene: 3. The CDR3 loop spans 14 amino acids. Germline-derived CDR1 and CDR2 are ENHRY and SYGVKD. The CDR3 protein is CAISEEGAYYGYTF. The CDR3 coding sequence is TGTGCCATCAGTGAGGAGGGGGCTTACTATGGCTACACCTTC.

This clone was detected a few times. V gene TRBV6-6 combines with J gene TRBJ1-5, with D possibly being TRBD1 (5 bases). The CDR3 totals 16 residues. Germline assignment: CDR1 MNHNY and CDR2 SVGAGI (reference sequence). Trimming took 7 bases from V and 2 from J, leaving 18 bases between them. The CDR3 is CASTSTASQGNQPQHF. The CDR3 nucleotides read TGTGCCAGCACCTCGACAGCTTCTCAAGGCAATCAGCCCCAGCATTTT.

V usage is TRBV18 and J usage is TRBJ2-5; the match to TRBD2 covers 8 bases. V shed 10 bases, J shed 5 bases, and the junction held 12 bases outside the gene matches. Looked up from germline, CDR1 is KGHSH and CDR2 is LQKENI. CDR3 size: 14 residues. Written as DNA, the CDR3 is TGTGCCACGACGGCCGGGACTAGTCGGGAGACCCAGTACTTC. This sequence encodes CATTAGTSRETQYF.

The chain has TRBV7-9 and TRBJ1-1; 8 bases fit TRBD1. Per the germline V gene, CDR1 is SEHNR and CDR2 is FQNEAQ (reference sequence). The CDR3 contains 15 residues. J was trimmed by 1 base and V by 5 bases; bases with no gene match: 6. The CDR3 DNA follows: TGTGCCAGCAGCCCGGGGGACAGGTGGAACACTGAAGCTTTCTTT. Its protein product is CASSPGDRWNTEAFF.

The genes are TRBV15 and TRBJ2-7; 10 nucleotides align to TRBD2. This CDR3 has 16 amino acids. The germline V gene has CDR1 LNHNV and CDR2 YYDKDF (reference sequence). J was trimmed by 4 bases and V by 0 bases; bases with no gene match: 6. The CDR3: CATSRDMASGSYEQYF. The CDR3 bases are TGTGCCACCAGCAGAGATATGGCTAGCGGGAGTTACGAGCAGTACTTC.

The V and J genes are TRBV7-3 and TRBJ2-2; 10 bases map to TRBD2. This CDR3 is 15 amino acids long. The V segment lost 6 bases and the J segment 3 bases; nucleotides outside the gene matches: 4. Looked up from germline, CDR1 is SGHTA and CDR2 is FQGTGA. The CDR3 protein is CASSLAGGYTGELFF. CDR3 coding DNA: TGTGCCAGCAGTTTAGCGGGGGGATACACCGGGGAGCTGTTTTTT.

This chain links TRBV30 with TRBJ2-5, with D uncertain. The V gene's germline CDR1 is GTSNPN and CDR2 SVGIG (reference sequence). Trimming pared 5 bases from V and 1 base from J, leaving 8 bases between. The CDR3 runs to 12 residues. The CDR3 DNA is TGTGCCTGGGAACTGGTCCAAGAGACCCAGTACTTC. Translated, it gives CAWELVQETQYF.

V is TRBV6-5 and J is TRBJ1-4; D is perhaps TRBD1 (6 bases). Trimming shortened V by 6 bases and J by 5 bases, and 13 bases separated the two germline ends. This CDR3 has 14 residues. CDR1 is MNHEY and CDR2 is SVGAGI in the germline V gene. This CDR3 is CASRTTGWNEKLFF. DNA for the CDR3: TGTGCCAGCAGGACGACAGGATGGAATGAAAAACTGTTTTTT.

The chain recombines TRBV4-3 with TRBJ2-6; no definite D call. From germline, CDR1 is LGHNA and CDR2 YSLEER. This CDR3 spans 16 amino acids. V lost 0 bases and J lost 1, with 7 bases in between. The chain's CDR3 is CASSQEPVSGANVLTF. The CDR3 DNA sequence: TGCGCCAGCAGCCAAGAACCAGTTTCTGGGGCCAACGTCCTGACTTTC.

This rearrangement joins TRBV19 to TRBJ2-1, with TRBD2 as a possible D gene (6 bases). Trimming left V 4 bases short and J 10 bases short, with 14 bases between. From germline, CDR1 is LNHDA and CDR2 SQIVND (reference sequence). The CDR3 is made up of 13 amino acids. CDR3 DNA: TGTGCCAGTAGTACGAGGAGGGGAGAAGAGCAGTTCTTC. Encoded protein: CASSTRRGEEQFF.

This clone showed up just a few times. This chain connects TRBV28 to TRBJ2-5, with 8 bases identical to TRBD1. Germline-derived CDR1 and CDR2 are MDHEN and SYDVKM. The junction had 10 bases not matched to a gene; V was cut back by 5 bases and J by 5 bases. CDR3 size: 15 residues. CDR3 sequence (DNA): TGTGCCAGCAGTCCTGCAGGGGGCCTGAAGGAGACCCAGTACTTC. It is translated as CASSPAGGLKETQYF.

In this sample, this clone turned up a few times. This chain connects TRBV4-2 to TRBJ1-1, with TRBD1 as a possible D gene (6 bases). The CDR3 has 16 residues. V shed 1 base and J shed 2 bases, with 14 bases lying between them. Germline V gene sequence: CDR1 LGHNA, CDR2 YNFKEQ. CDR3 in amino acids: CASSQVTRGLNTEAFF. CDR3 coding DNA: TGTGCCAGCAGCCAAGTAACCAGGGGCCTAAACACTGAAGCTTTCTTT.

This clone was observed a handful of times. V is TRBV28 and J is TRBJ1-5; weak D call: TRBD1 (6 bases). Looked up from germline, CDR1 is MDHEN and CDR2 is SYDVKM. CDR3 length: 16 residues. The V end lost 5 bases, the J end lost 2 bases, and 16 bases lay between the germline ends. DNA of the CDR3: TGTGCCAGCAGTGCCCCGACAGGATTCGGCAATCAGCCCCAGCATTTT. This gives the protein CASSAPTGFGNQPQHF. The variable domain in full, with the rest retrieved from reference TRBV28 and TRBJ1-5, is DVKVTQSSRYLVKRTGEKVFLECVQDMDHENMFWYRQDPGLGLRLIYFSYDVKMKEKGDIPEGYSVSREKKERFSLILESASTNQTSMYLCASSAPTGFGNQPQHFGDGTRLSIL.

The CDR3 sequence: CASKNTGGEQYF. For the CDR3, the DNA is TGTGCCAGCAAGAATACCGGGGGCGAGCAGTACTTC. The chain employs TRBV2 and TRBJ2-7; possible D gene TRBD2, 6 bases. Per germline, CDR1 SNHLY and CDR2 FYNNEI. This CDR3 contains 12 residues. Trimming removed 7 bases at V and 6 bases at J, with 13 bases between.

The CDR3 nucleotides are TGTGCCAGCAGCCCCAGACTAGCCTACGAGCAGTACTTC. Protein product: CASSPRLAYEQYF. The gene calls are TRBV9 and TRBJ2-7, with a weak D call TRBD2 (6 bases). Looked up from germline, CDR1 is SGDLS and CDR2 is YYNGEE. The CDR3 totals 13 residues. Deletions cut 4 bases from V and 2 bases from J, with 10 bases between.

CDR3 protein: CAWSTGNLETQYF. The CDR3, as DNA: TGTGCCTGGAGTACAGGGAATTTAGAGACCCAGTACTTC. The gene calls are TRBV30 and TRBJ2-5, with D tentatively TRBD1 (6 bases). The germline CDR1 and CDR2 sequences are GTSNPN and SVGIG (reference sequence). The V end was cut by 2 bases, the J end by 4 bases, with 11 bases between. The CDR3 sequence is 13 residues long.

This clone was observed a handful of times. This rearrangement joins TRBV6-5 to TRBJ2-5, with D unclear. This CDR3 has 15 amino acids. Germline V lookup: CDR1 MNHEY, CDR2 SVGAGI. The V end was cut by 5 bases, the J end by 6 bases, with 19 bases between. As DNA, the CDR3 is TGTGCCAGCAGTCCAATATCAGGAAACTGGAAGACCCAGTACTTC. Its protein product is CASSPISGNWKTQYF.

This clone was recorded only once. The V call is TRBV5-4, the J call TRBJ2-3, with 9 bases that match TRBD2. The CDR3 has 16 amino acids. CDR1 and CDR2 from the germline V gene are SGHNT and YYREEE (reference sequence). The ends lost 3 bases at V and 2 bases at J; junction bases unmatched: 7. For the CDR3, the DNA is TGTGCCAGCAGCTCGTCAGCGGGAGGTTCCACAGATACGCAGTATTTT. This encodes CASSSSAGGSTDTQYF.

The V call is TRBV25-1, the J call TRBJ2-3; 9 positions agree with TRBD2. The CDR3 totals 17 residues. With 7 bases clipped from V and 1 base from J, the junction kept 12 bases outside the gene matches. Germline V gives CDR1 MGHDK, CDR2 SYGVNS. CDR3 sequence reads: CASMSGSSGTRTDTQYF. CDR3 sequence (DNA): TGTGCCAGCATGAGTGGGTCTAGCGGGACACGCACAGATACGCAGTATTTT.